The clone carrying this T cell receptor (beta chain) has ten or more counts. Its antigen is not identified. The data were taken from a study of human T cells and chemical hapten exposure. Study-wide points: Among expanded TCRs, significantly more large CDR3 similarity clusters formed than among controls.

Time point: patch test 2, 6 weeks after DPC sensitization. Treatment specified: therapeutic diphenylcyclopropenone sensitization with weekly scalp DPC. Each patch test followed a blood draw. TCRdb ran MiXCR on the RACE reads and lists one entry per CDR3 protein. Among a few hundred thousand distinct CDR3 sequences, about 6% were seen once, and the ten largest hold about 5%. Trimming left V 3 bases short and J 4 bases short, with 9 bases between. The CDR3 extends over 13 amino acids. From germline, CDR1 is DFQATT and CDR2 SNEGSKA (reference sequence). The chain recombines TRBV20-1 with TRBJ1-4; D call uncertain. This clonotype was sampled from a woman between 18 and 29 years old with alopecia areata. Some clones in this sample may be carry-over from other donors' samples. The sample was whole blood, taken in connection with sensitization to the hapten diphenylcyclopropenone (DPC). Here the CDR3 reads CSARRVFNEKLFF. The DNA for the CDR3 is TGCAGTGCTAGGAGGGTCTTTAATGAAAAACTGTTTTTT.